The rows below give T cell receptor beta chains drawn from one sample of a study of identical twins. TCRdb recomputed calls from the 5' RACE reads with MiXCR, one row per CDR3 protein. The sample has approximately 190,000 distinct CDR3 sequences; around a sixth are singletons. The sample was also linked to a second study, of T cells expressing NK-cell markers.

The sample was CD8+ T cells sorted from blood. The receptors derive from a woman younger than 35 in good health. The CDR3 runs from the conserved cysteine through the conserved F or W. D genes are given only for firm matches. Size is stated for part of the rows, as once, few or many counts, or as a class when the clone is expanded.

V,size,D,J,DNA,CDR3
TRBV4-3,NA,TRBD2,TRBJ2-1,TGCGCCAGCAGCCAAGATTCGGTGACTAGCGGGAGACCCAATGAGCAGTTCTTC,CASSQDSVTSGRPNEQFF
TRBV5-1,few,TRBD1,TRBJ1-2,TGCGCCAGCAGATTGACAGGGTCCTATGGCTACACCTTC,CASRLTGSYGYTF
TRBV29-1,NA,TRBD2,TRBJ2-1,TGCAGCGTTGTGGGCGGGAGGAGGTTTCAGTTCTTC,CSVVGGRRFQFF
TRBV27,NA,NA,TRBJ2-7,TGTGCCAGCAGTTCCTCTACCTACGAGCAGTACTTC,CASSSSTYEQYF
TRBV7-9,NA,NA,TRBJ1-1,TGTGCCAGCAGCTTAGAGGGCGACTGGACTGAAGCTTTCTTT,CASSLEGDWTEAFF
TRBV5-6,NA,NA,TRBJ2-2,TGTGCCAGCACGGGGGAGTGGGACACCGGGGAGCTGTTTTTT,CASTGEWDTGELFF
TRBV12-3/TRBV12-4,NA,NA,TRBJ1-2,TGTGCCAGCAGTTTACGATGGTCTAACTATGGCTACACCTTC,CASSLRWSNYGYTF
TRBV24-1,many,TRBD2,TRBJ2-1,TGTGCCACCAGCCCAGGAGGGACTAGCTTGGGTGAGCAGTTCTTC,CATSPGGTSLGEQFF
TRBV11-2,few,TRBD2,TRBJ2-7,TGTGCCAGCAGCTTTGGACTAGCGCGGGAGTACGAGCAGTACTTC,CASSFGLAREYEQYF
TRBV10-3,NA,TRBD2,TRBJ2-6,TGTGCCATCAGTGAAGGTTTGGGGAGGGTACACTCTGGGGCCAACGTCCTGACTTTC,CAISEGLGRVHSGANVLTF
TRBV5-1,NA,NA,TRBJ2-7,TGCGCCAGCAGCTTGGGCGGTACTTTTGTTGGTGAGCAGTACTTC,CASSLGGTFVGEQYF
TRBV20-1,once,NA,TRBJ2-7,TGCAGTGCTAGTACCGCAGCTAGCATAGAGCAGTACTTC,CSASTAASIEQYF
TRBV11-2,NA,NA,TRBJ2-3,TGTGCCAGCAGCTGGCCCGGTGCGGCCCCCACAGATACGCAGTATTTT,CASSWPGAAPTDTQYF
TRBV2,many,TRBD1,TRBJ1-1,TGTGCCAGCAGGGACAGGGTGAGGGGCACTGAAGCTTTCTTT,CASRDRVRGTEAFF
TRBV6-1,NA,TRBD1,TRBJ1-1,TGTGCCAGCAGGGGACAGGGGTGGAGTGAAGCTTTCTTT,CASRGQGWSEAFF
TRBV7-8,NA,TRBD2,TRBJ2-7,TGTGCCAGCAGCTTAGAGGGACTAGCGGGAGTTCTTCGCAAGCAGTACTTC,CASSLEGLAGVLRKQYF
TRBV7-6,NA,NA,TRBJ2-7,TGTGCCAGCAGCTCGCTGGGGCAGGGGATTTACGAGCAGTACTTC,CASSSLGQGIYEQYF
TRBV6-2/TRBV6-3,many,NA,TRBJ1-1,TGTGCCAGCAGTTACTCTCGGGGGGAAGCTTTCTTT,CASSYSRGEAFF
TRBV7-9,NA,NA,TRBJ2-1,TGTGCCAGCAGCTCCCTGACTAGTAAGACCAATGAGCAGTTCTTC,CASSSLTSKTNEQFF
TRBV30,few,TRBD1,TRBJ2-2,TGTGCCTGGAGTGAAGGGACAGCTGTCACCGGGGAGCTGTTTTTT,CAWSEGTAVTGELFF
TRBV20-1,NA,TRBD1,TRBJ2-2,TGCAGTGCTAGCGGGGACAGGGGCGACACCGGGGAGCTGTTTTTT,CSASGDRGDTGELFF
TRBV7-2,few,TRBD1,TRBJ1-5,TGTGCCAGCAGCGTCGGGACAGGGGGCAATCAGCCCCAGCATTTT,CASSVGTGGNQPQHF
TRBV5-1,few,TRBD1,TRBJ1-1,TGCGCCAGCAGCTTCCCACAGGGGGCGAACACTGAAGCTTTCTTT,CASSFPQGANTEAFF
TRBV5-1,few,TRBD1,TRBJ2-2,TGCGCCAGCAGCCGATTCCTCAGGGGGTACACCGGGGAGCTGTTTTTT,CASSRFLRGYTGELFF
TRBV6-6,NA,NA,TRBJ2-7,TGTGCCAGCAGGAGACCGAGAGAATACGAGCAGTACTTC,CASRRPREYEQYF
TRBV12-3/TRBV12-4,many,NA,TRBJ1-5,TGTGCCAGCAGTTTAGCGCGAAATCAGCCCCAGCATTTT,CASSLARNQPQHF
TRBV20-1,NA,TRBD2,TRBJ2-1,TGCAGTGCGAGCGGACTAGCGGCGCAGTTCTTC,CSASGLAAQFF
TRBV12-3/TRBV12-4,NA,NA,TRBJ1-4,TGTGCCAGCAGTCTAACTATAAACGGGGGTAAACTGTTTTTT,CASSLTINGGKLFF
TRBV11-2,few,NA,TRBJ2-3,TGTGCCAGCGATTCGAGGAGTTATACGCAGTATTTT,CASDSRSYTQYF
TRBV3-1,few,TRBD2,TRBJ2-7,TGTGCCAGCAGCCAAGGGCTAGCGGGAAACTCCTACGAGCAGTACTTC,CASSQGLAGNSYEQYF
TRBV12-3/TRBV12-4,few,TRBD1,TRBJ2-3,TGTGCCAGCAGTTGGACAGGGATGGCAGATACGCAGTATTTT,CASSWTGMADTQYF
TRBV6-4,NA,TRBD2,TRBJ2-2,TGTGCCAGCAGCCCACTAGCGGGCACCACCGGGGAGCTGTTTTTT,CASSPLAGTTGELFF
TRBV19,few,TRBD2,TRBJ2-7,TGTGCCAGTAGTAGTGGACTAGCGAGCGAGCAGTACTTC,CASSSGLASEQYF
TRBV7-7,few,NA,TRBJ2-2,TGTGCCGGCACGTCCCACGGGGGCACCGGGGAGCTGTTTTTT,CAGTSHGGTGELFF
TRBV27,NA,NA,TRBJ1-2,TGTGCCAGCAGTGGGCAGGGATCCTTCGACTATGGCTACACCTTC,CASSGQGSFDYGYTF
TRBV12-3/TRBV12-4,many,NA,TRBJ2-1,TGTGCCAGCAGTCCCACCGATGAGCAGTTCTTC,CASSPTDEQFF
TRBV10-3,NA,NA,TRBJ2-2,TGTGCCATCAGTGAGTCAGGGCTTAGCACCGGGGAGCTGTTTTTT,CAISESGLSTGELFF
TRBV10-3,NA,NA,TRBJ2-1,TGTGCCATCAGTGAAAACGACGGGAACAATGAGCAGTTCTTC,CAISENDGNNEQFF
TRBV5-1,NA,NA,TRBJ2-5,TGCGCCAGCAGCTTGGGTGACAGTGGAGAGACCCAGTACTTC,CASSLGDSGETQYF
TRBV4-1,NA,NA,TRBJ2-1,TGCGCCAGCAGCCAAGATCCCAGGTCATACTACAATGAGCAGTTCTTC,CASSQDPRSYYNEQFF
TRBV12-3/TRBV12-4,few,TRBD1,TRBJ2-7,TGTGCCAGCAGTGACGACAGGGGACCCTACTACGAGCAGTACTTC,CASSDDRGPYYEQYF
TRBV2,NA,NA,TRBJ1-4,TGTGCCAGCAGAGAGTCATATGCAACTAATGAAAAACTGTTTTTT,CASRESYATNEKLFF
TRBV6-1,few,NA,TRBJ2-1,TGTGCCAGCAGCCCGGTGACGCACAATGAGCAGTTCTTC,CASSPVTHNEQFF
TRBV19,few,NA,TRBJ1-1,TGTGCCAGTAACGGTAACACTGAAGCTTTCTTT,CASNGNTEAFF
TRBV10-3,few,NA,TRBJ2-1,TGTGCCATCAGTGAGGGATTACTCAGCTCCTACAATGAGCAGTTCTTC,CAISEGLLSSYNEQFF
TRBV5-1,NA,TRBD1,TRBJ2-7,TGCGCCAGCAGCTTCTCGGGACAGGGGGCCGAGCAGTACTTC,CASSFSGQGAEQYF
TRBV6-2/TRBV6-3,few,NA,TRBJ2-7,TGTGCCAGCGGACGGGACATATACCCCGAGCAGTACTTC,CASGRDIYPEQYF
TRBV30,NA,TRBD2,TRBJ2-1,TGTGCCTGGAGCCGAAGACTAGCGGTCTACAATGAGCAGTTCTTC,CAWSRRLAVYNEQFF
TRBV12-3/TRBV12-4,NA,NA,TRBJ2-2,NA,CASGFGAGELFF
TRBV5-1,NA,TRBD1,TRBJ2-2,TGCGCCAGCAGCTTGCCCGGGGGACAGGGTACCGGGGAGCTGTTTTTT,CASSLPGGQGTGELFF